Following are 18 T cell receptor beta chains from one sample sequenced in a study of identical twins' blood T cells. TCRdb passed the 5' RACE reads through MiXCR, listing each CDR3 protein once. This repertoire shows hundreds of thousands of distinct CDR3 sequences, over 25% found once; its top ten account for approximately 6.6%. Material: PBMCs. The receptors were sampled from a woman between 18 and 55 years old in good health.

The table lists this clonotype with a few counts. This chain links TRBV2 with TRBJ1-4; the D gene is possibly TRBD1 (6 bases). The CDR3 length is 16 residues. Germline lookup yields CDR1 SNHLY and CDR2 FYNNEI. V lost 5 bases and J 0 bases, leaving 13 bases between the germline ends. The CDR3 bases are TGTGCCAGCAGTAACAGGGTAACTGCAACTAATGAAAAACTGTTTTTT. It translates to CASSNRVTATNEKLFF.

This clonotype was detected many times. The chain couples TRBV2 to TRBJ2-2; TRBD2 matches 8 bases. There are 15 residues in the CDR3. Germline CDR1 SNHLY, CDR2 FYNNEI. V lost 6 bases, J lost 4 bases, and 7 bases stayed unmatched. CDR3 sequence (DNA): TGTGCCAGCAGGGCCGGGACTAGTTTCACCGGGGAGCTGTTTTTT. It is translated as CASRAGTSFTGELFF.

The genes are TRBV20-1 and TRBJ2-7; D is unclear. V lost 7 bases and J 3 bases, leaving 13 bases between the germline ends. This CDR3 has 12 amino acids. The germline CDR1 and CDR2 sequences are DFQATT and SNEGSKA (reference sequence). CDR3 loop: CSVPGLSYEQYF. CDR3 sequence (DNA): TGCAGTGTACCCGGGCTGAGCTACGAGCAGTACTTC.

This clonotype was seen a few times. This chain uses TRBV6-6 with TRBJ2-3; no clear D. Between the trimmed V and J ends, which lost 7 bases and 5 bases, there was a span of 4 bases. Germline CDR1 reads MNHNY; CDR2 reads SVGAGI (reference sequence). CDR3 length equals 10 residues. The CDR3 coding sequence is TGTGCCAGCAAGAGAGATACGCAGTATTTT. Protein: CASKRDTQYF.

About this clonotype: At one end, the junction sequence differs from germline, possibly due to a read error. The chain has TRBV2 and TRBJ1-1, with 9 bases aligning to TRBD1. The CDR3 consists of 16 residues. Germline-derived CDR1 and CDR2 are SNHLY and FYNNEI. The DNA of the CDR3 is TGTGCCAGCAGTAAACCGGGACAGGGCACGAATACTGGAGCTTTCTTT. Protein sequence: CASSKPGQGTNTGAFF.

This clonotype was observed a handful of times. The rearrangement uses TRBV29-1 and TRBJ1-1; D unclear. There are 14 residues in the CDR3. The germline V gene has CDR1 SQVTM and CDR2 ANQGSEA. Trimming shortened V by 3 bases and J by 1 base, and 12 bases separated the two germline ends. CDR3 region: CSVELYGRNTEAFF. The CDR3 nucleotides are TGCAGCGTTGAGTTATACGGCAGGAACACTGAAGCTTTCTTT.

J is TRBJ2-2 and V is TRBV6-4; no clear D. V shed 6 bases and J shed 7 bases, with 9 bases lying between them. CDR1 is MRHNA and CDR2 is SNTAGT in the germline V gene. This CDR3 contains 12 residues. This CDR3 is CASSSEFGELFF. CDR3 DNA: TGTGCCAGCAGCAGTGAGTTCGGGGAGCTGTTTTTT.

This chain uses TRBV7-9 with TRBJ2-7; 8 nucleotides match TRBD2. This CDR3 region has 13 residues. CDR1 and CDR2 (germline): SEHNR, FQNEAQ (reference sequence). Trimming took 5 bases from V and 4 from J; bases not matched to a gene: 4. CDR3 nucleotide sequence: TGTGCCAGCAGCGCAGGGACTAGGTACGAGCAGTACTTC. Amino acids: CASSAGTRYEQYF.

This clonotype was recorded a few times. The genes are TRBV29-1 and TRBJ2-1, with 11 bases that match TRBD2. This CDR3 region has 14 residues. V trimming: 6 bases; J trimming: 10 bases; junction bases outside the gene matches: 11. The germline V gene encodes CDR1 SQVTM and CDR2 ANQGSEA. In DNA form, the CDR3 reads TGCAGCGTCGCCGGGACTAGCGGCCTGGTGGAGCAGTTCTTC. Protein sequence: CSVAGTSGLVEQFF.

The chain is built from TRBV9 and TRBJ2-2; D call uncertain. Trimming cost V 6 bases and J 7 bases, with 10 bases left between them. The CDR3 sequence is 12 residues long. Germline CDR1 reads SGDLS; CDR2 reads YYNGEE. CDR3 sequence (DNA): TGTGCCAGCACCACCGAAGACGGGGAGCTGTTTTTT. Protein sequence: CASTTEDGELFF.

This clonotype was observed a handful of times. The chain combines TRBV11-2 with TRBJ1-3, with no clear D. Germline V gene lookup returns CDR1 SGHAT and CDR2 FQNNGV. The CDR3 length is 13 residues. Trimming removed 4 bases from V and 2 bases from J, with 6 bases in between. The CDR3 nucleotides are TGTGCCAGCAGCTCGAGCCCTGGAAACACCATATATTTT. Protein: CASSSSPGNTIYF.

Concerning this clonotype itself: A read error is possible here, since a much larger clone lies one base away. The V call is TRBV29-1, the J call TRBJ1-1, with D possibly matching TRBD1 (6 bases). CDR1 SQVTM and CDR2 ANQGSEA come from the germline V gene. The CDR3 covers 11 residues. The germline V and J ends were trimmed by 7 bases and 6 bases, with 12 bases remaining between them. Here the CDR3 DNA reads TGCAGCGGCCCGAGGGGGGCTGAAGCTTTCTTT. Its protein is CSGPRGAEAFF.

This clonotype showed up just a few times. The V gene is TRBV6-6, the J gene TRBJ1-1; 7 bases match TRBD1. V shed 2 bases, J shed 4 bases, and the junction held 7 bases outside the gene matches. The CDR3 has 15 residues. Germline CDR1 reads MNHNY; CDR2 reads SVGAGI (reference sequence). In DNA form, the CDR3 reads TGTGCCAGCAGTTACCCCAGACAGGGTATCACTGAAGCTTTCTTT. This encodes CASSYPRQGITEAFF.

The chain couples TRBV19 to TRBJ2-5; 8 bases fit TRBD2. The CDR3 covers 14 residues. The ends lost 5 bases at V and 2 bases at J; junction bases unmatched: 4. Germline lookup yields CDR1 LNHDA and CDR2 SQIVND (reference sequence). The DNA for the CDR3 is TGTGCCAGTAGTGATACTAGCGGACAAGAGACCCAGTACTTC. As protein: CASSDTSGQETQYF.

V gene TRBV6-2 or TRBV6-3 combines with J gene TRBJ1-5; D remains ambiguous. The V and J ends lost 6 bases and 7 bases respectively, with 19 bases between them. The CDR3 has 15 residues. Germline V gene sequence: CDR1 MNHEY, CDR2 SVGEGT. DNA of the CDR3: TGTGCCAGCAGCGGCAGACCCCGAATTGGGCAGCCCCAGCATTTT. Its protein product is CASSGRPRIGQPQHF.

J is TRBJ2-3 and V is TRBV3-1; 7 bases are shared with TRBD2. The V segment lost 0 bases and the J segment 3 bases; nucleotides outside the gene matches: 3. Germline CDR1 reads LGHDT; CDR2 reads YNNKEL (reference sequence). CDR3 length equals 15 residues. The CDR3 sequence is CASSQETSRTDTQYF. In DNA, the CDR3 is TGTGCCAGCAGCCAAGAGACTAGCAGGACAGATACGCAGTATTTT.

Ten or more counts support this clonotype. The rearrangement uses TRBV6-2 or TRBV6-3 and TRBJ1-2; D may be TRBD1 (6 bases). V was shortened by 4 bases and J by 4 bases, with 13 bases between the two germline ends. This CDR3 has 14 residues. The germline V gene has CDR1 MNHEY and CDR2 SVGEGT. The DNA of the CDR3 is TGTGCCAGCAGTTCCTCCTTGGACAGCTATGGCTACACCTTC. Translated: CASSSSLDSYGYTF.

The chain employs TRBV29-1 and TRBJ1-1; maybe TRBD1 (6 bases). This CDR3 spans 14 amino acids. Trimming pared 3 bases from V and 2 bases from J, leaving 13 bases between. The germline V gene encodes CDR1 SQVTM and CDR2 ANQGSEA. The CDR3 sequence: CSVDLQGRNTEAFF. In nucleotides, the CDR3 is TGCAGCGTTGATCTACAGGGCCGTAACACTGAAGCTTTCTTT.